The entry below gives a single T cell receptor (beta chain) sequence along with its context. Its target is not known. The sample originates from a study of CD8 T cells in Susac syndrome. Reverse transcription used about 0.5 to 1 ug RNA and random hexamers. By means of immunoSEQ multiplex PCR, TCR beta CDR3 spanning 54 Vbeta and 13 Jbeta underwent amplification. TCRdb reanalysed the immunoSEQ multiplex PCR reads using MiXCR and keeps one entry per CDR3 protein. Counted here are 330,000 or so distinct CDR3 sequences, approximately 91% occurring once; the ten biggest clones make up around 0.18%. The CDR3 is 16 residues long. The V gene end was trimmed by 5 bases and the J gene end by 1 base; junction bases not matched to a gene: 5. Germline CDR1 is PRHDT and CDR2 is FYEKMQ (reference sequence). Findings and caveats of the study: The authors acknowledged that the study's TCR sequencing and HLA analysis involved relatively few individuals.

From blood CD8+ and CD4+ T cells, the TCR beta chain was sequenced. Each multiple sclerosis control was a treatment-naive patient with relapsing-remitting disease that was either stable or active. The rearrangement links TRBV13 to TRBJ2-3; TRBD2 matches 11 bases. The receptor was derived from a human donor with multiple sclerosis. Sequences were obtained from CD8+ T cells from PBMCs. Here the CDR3 reads CASSRPTSGGTDTQYF. Written as DNA, the CDR3 is TGTGCCAGCAGCCGACCGACTAGCGGGGGCACAGATACGCAGTATTTT.